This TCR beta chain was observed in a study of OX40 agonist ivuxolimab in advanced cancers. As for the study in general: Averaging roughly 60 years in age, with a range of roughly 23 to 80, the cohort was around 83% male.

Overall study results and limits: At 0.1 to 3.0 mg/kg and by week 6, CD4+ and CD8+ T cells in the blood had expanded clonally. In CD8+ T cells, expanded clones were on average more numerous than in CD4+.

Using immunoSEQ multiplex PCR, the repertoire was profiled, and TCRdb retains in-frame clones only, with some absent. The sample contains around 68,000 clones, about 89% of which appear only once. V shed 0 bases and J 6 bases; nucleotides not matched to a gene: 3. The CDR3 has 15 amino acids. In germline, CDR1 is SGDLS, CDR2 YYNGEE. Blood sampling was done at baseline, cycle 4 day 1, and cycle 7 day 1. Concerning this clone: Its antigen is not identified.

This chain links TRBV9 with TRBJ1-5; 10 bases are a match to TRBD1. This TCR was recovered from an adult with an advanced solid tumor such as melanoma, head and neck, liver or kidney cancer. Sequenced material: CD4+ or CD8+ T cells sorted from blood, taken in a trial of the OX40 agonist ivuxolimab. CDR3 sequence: CASSVDGQGVQPQHF. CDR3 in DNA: TGTGCCAGCAGCGTAGATGGACAGGGGGTTCAGCCCCAGCATTTT.